One TCR beta chain is described in this entry. Antigen unknown. The sample originates from a study of vaccination and CD4 T cells after COVID-19. At the level of the study: As control conditions, cultures were given either a CEFX pool serving as positive control, an HIV-1 Nef pool, or no peptide at all. Study observations and caveats: The median count of SARS-CoV-2-reactive clonotypes rose from approximately 21 to 40, not significantly.

Once obtained from cultured CD4+ T cells, the DNA was sequenced using the Oncomine TCR Beta short-read assay. TCRdb reprocessed the PCR reads with MiXCR, giving one entry per CDR3 protein. The sample has under 20,000 distinct CDR3 sequences, 50% to 55% seen once; the top ten hold about 13%. The treatment was: roughly 11-day PBMC culture with coronavirus spike peptide pools or control peptides (ViraFEST assay). V lost 6 bases and J lost 5; bases outside the gene matches: 9. The CDR3 runs 15 residues. Germline values: CDR1 MNHEY, CDR2 SVGEGT. This rearrangement joins TRBV6-2 or TRBV6-3 to TRBJ2-1, with 8 nucleotides matching TRBD1. This clonotype was obtained from a human donor who had recovered from COVID-19. Sequenced sample: CD4+ T cells from blood, cultured in vitro. CDR3 sequence (DNA): TGTGCCAGCAGCTCTCAGGACAGGGTTAACAATGAGCAGTTCTTC. Translated, it gives CASSSQDRVNNEQFF.